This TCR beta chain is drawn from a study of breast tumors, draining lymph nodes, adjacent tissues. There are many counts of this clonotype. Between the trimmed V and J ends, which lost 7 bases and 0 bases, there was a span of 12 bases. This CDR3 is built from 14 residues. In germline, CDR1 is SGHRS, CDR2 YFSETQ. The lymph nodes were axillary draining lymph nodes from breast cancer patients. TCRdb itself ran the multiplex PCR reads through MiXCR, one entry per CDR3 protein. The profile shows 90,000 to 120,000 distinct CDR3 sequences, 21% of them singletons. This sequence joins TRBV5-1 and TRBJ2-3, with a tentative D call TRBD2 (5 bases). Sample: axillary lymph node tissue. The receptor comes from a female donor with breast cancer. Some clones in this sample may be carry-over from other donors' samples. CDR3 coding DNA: TGCGCCAGCTTTAGCGCATCTAGCACAGATACGCAGTATTTT. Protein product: CASFSASSTDTQYF.